The clone carrying this TCR beta chain has only a few counts. This CDR3 has 16 residues. Looked up from germline, CDR1 is DFQATT and CDR2 is SNEGSKA (reference sequence). Trimming removed 0 bases at V and 0 bases at J, with 9 bases between. This sample is drawn from a study of blood T cells in healthy people across ages. Study-level background: Per two T cells, template switching captured roughly one barcoded beta molecule.

Sample-barcoded 5' priming and a J-beta primer mix drove a second PCR of about 6 to 12 cycles. A tag from a template-switch adaptor with 12 random nucleotides marked each cDNA molecule. A single record per CDR3 protein comes from TCRdb applying MiXCR to the 5' RACE reads. This table holds about 1.8 million distinct CDR3 sequences, around half found once. Caucasian, healthy and from Russia, the donors were aged between 6 and 90. The sequence derives from a woman aged 40 to 50 in good health. What was sequenced was blood. V gene TRBV20-1 combines with J gene TRBJ1-6; no reliable D call. The CDR3 DNA is TGCAGTGCTAGAGATTGGGCGAGCTCCTATAATTCACCCCTCCACTTT. It translates to CSARDWASSYNSPLHF.